The 27 T cell receptor beta chains presented below share a single source sample, sequenced in a study of early T cells in non-severe SARS-CoV-2 infection (dated by TCRdb to the early 2020s). Receptor libraries were prepared by 5' RACE. The instrument was a NextSeq 500. Starting from the raw public reads, TCRdb applied fastp trimming at Q25, assembled clones with MiXCR and retained in-frame beta chains. Every CDR3 protein is listed once, alongside the most common genes and DNA of its rows. This sample holds about 30,000 distinct CDR3 sequences; around 5% were observed only once. The biggest ten clones account for approximately 3.4% of the sample. The sequenced sample was whole blood. These receptors came from an adult who was a healthcare worker with PCR-confirmed SARS-CoV-2 infection or an uninfected control (not recorded which).

This clonotype was seen ten or more times. The chain is built from TRBV29-1 and TRBJ2-7; TRBD1 aligns across 8 bases. CDR3 length: 13 residues. The germline V gene has CDR1 SQVTM and CDR2 ANQGSEA. The J segment lost 3 bases and the V segment lost 6 bases, leaving 7 bases of the junction unmatched. CDR3 in amino acids: CSVRLTGVYEQYF. In DNA form, the CDR3 reads TGCAGCGTGCGTCTGACAGGGGTCTACGAGCAGTACTTC.

The chain recombines TRBV20-1 with TRBJ2-5; a weak D match, TRBD2 (5 bases). V was trimmed by 6 bases and J by 2 bases, leaving 13 bases between them. CDR1 and CDR2 from the germline V gene are DFQATT and SNEGSKA (reference sequence). The length of the CDR3 is 13 residues. The CDR3 nucleotides read TGCAGTGCGATACCGAGGGCTCAAGAGACCCAGTACTTC. Protein: CSAIPRAQETQYF.

This clonotype has ten or more counts. Here the CDR3 reads CASSFGGAGVSEQFF. The DNA for the CDR3 is TGTGCCAGCAGTTTCGGGGGCGCTGGAGTTAGTGAGCAGTTCTTC. This sequence joins TRBV6-2 or TRBV6-3 and TRBJ2-1; D tentatively reads TRBD1 or TRBD2 (6 bases each). Looked up from germline, CDR1 is MNHEY and CDR2 is SVGEGT. There are 15 residues in the CDR3. Trimming pared 4 bases from V and 9 bases from J, leaving 19 bases between.

Remarks on this clonotype: This sequence may be a read error, since a much larger clone differs from it by one base. The V and J genes are TRBV7-3 and TRBJ2-3, with 8 bases identical to TRBD2. This CDR3 has 14 residues. Per germline, CDR1 SGHTA and CDR2 FQGTGA. CDR3 loop: CASSPSGSTDSQYF. CDR3 nucleotide sequence: TGTGCCAGCAGCCCAAGCGGGAGCACAGATTCGCAGTATTTT.

The chain employs TRBV7-2 and TRBJ2-4, with 8 bases that match TRBD2. This CDR3 comprises 15 residues. Germline CDR1 reads SGHTA; CDR2 reads FQGNSA. V lost 1 base and J lost 6; bases outside the gene matches: 5. The chain's CDR3 is CASSLDPLAANIQYF. The CDR3, as DNA: TGTGCCAGCAGCTTAGACCCACTAGCGGCAAACATTCAGTACTTC.

A few counts support this clonotype. For the CDR3, the DNA is TGTGCCAGCAGCTTACGGTCGAGGGCGAACACCGGGGAGCTGTTTTTT. Amino acids: CASSLRSRANTGELFF. The chain recombines TRBV13 with TRBJ2-2; perhaps TRBD2 as D (5 bases). This CDR3 is built from 16 residues. CDR1 PRHDT and CDR2 FYEKMQ come from the germline V gene (reference sequence). V was pared by 2 bases and J by 0 bases, with 10 bases between.

This clonotype appeared many times. The J gene is TRBJ2-6, the V gene TRBV6-1; D gene unclear. Germline lookup yields CDR1 MNHNS and CDR2 SASEGT. This CDR3 has 16 residues. Trimming cost V 6 bases and J 1 base, with 13 bases left between them. CDR3 amino acids: CASSEYVGSGANVLTF. The CDR3 DNA sequence: TGTGCCAGCAGCGAATACGTAGGATCTGGGGCCAACGTCCTGACTTTC.

In its sample, this clonotype was seen many times. The CDR3 nucleotides are TGTGCCAGCAGCTTAGAACGGGCAGAGCAGTTCTTC. Translation: CASSLERAEQFF. This chain joins TRBV7-2 and TRBJ2-1; D is undetermined. V gave up 1 base and J gave up 10 bases, with 8 bases separating them. The germline V gene has CDR1 SGHTA and CDR2 FQGNSA. This CDR3 region has 12 residues.

By frequency in the sample, this clonotype is medium-sized. The rearrangement uses TRBV12-3 or TRBV12-4 and TRBJ1-5, with D perhaps matching TRBD1 (5 bases). This CDR3 contains 12 residues. V dropped 6 bases and J dropped 6 bases, with 9 bases sitting between them. CDR3 DNA: TGTGCCAGCAGCCTCGACAGTCAGCCCCAGCATTTT. Translated, it gives CASSLDSQPQHF.

A few counts support this clonotype. CDR3 sequence: CASSFVEDRGLNEQFF. The CDR3 DNA is TGTGCCAGCAGCTTCGTGGAAGACAGGGGGCTGAATGAGCAGTTCTTC. The chain uses TRBV7-2 and TRBJ2-1; 10 positions match TRBD1. The CDR3 runs 16 residues. Germline CDR1 is SGHTA and CDR2 is FQGNSA. With V trimmed by 3 bases and J by 7 bases, 9 bases remained unmatched.

This clonotype was seen at least ten times. The rearrangement joins TRBV6-6 to TRBJ2-3; perhaps TRBD1 as D (6 bases). This CDR3 comprises 15 residues. Trimming removed 5 bases from V and 1 base from J, with 13 bases in between. CDR1 MNHNY and CDR2 SVGAGI come from the germline V gene (reference sequence). CDR3 region: CASSQANRGTDTQYF. CDR3 nucleotide sequence: TGTGCCAGCAGTCAAGCAAACAGGGGCACAGATACGCAGTATTTT.

There are many counts of this clonotype. The rearrangement links TRBV6-2 or TRBV6-3 to TRBJ2-5, with TRBD2 as a possible D gene (6 bases). Germline CDR1 MNHEY, CDR2 SVGEGT. There are 17 residues in the CDR3. Trimming removed 0 bases at V and 1 base at J, with 15 bases between. The CDR3 nucleotides are TGTGCCAGCAGTTACTCCCCCCCTGGGAGGATCCAAGAGACCCAGTACTTC. It yields the protein CASSYSPPGRIQETQYF.

This clonotype showed up just a few times. This sequence joins TRBV12-3 or TRBV12-4 and TRBJ2-1; D is possibly TRBD2 (6 bases). The V end lost 6 bases, the J end lost 0 bases, and 12 bases lay between the germline ends. CDR3 size: 15 residues. The CDR3: CASSPHGSSYNEQFF. In DNA, the CDR3 is TGTGCCAGCAGCCCCCACGGGAGCTCCTACAATGAGCAGTTCTTC.

The chain couples TRBV20-1 to TRBJ2-3; the match to TRBD2 covers 9 bases. V was clipped by 6 bases and J by 1 base; unmatched bases: 8. CDR3 length: 15 amino acids. Germline-derived CDR1 and CDR2 are DFQATT and SNEGSKA (reference sequence). CDR3 region: CSAPRLAERTDTQYF. The CDR3 DNA follows: TGCAGTGCGCCGAGACTAGCGGAGCGCACAGATACGCAGTATTTT.

V usage is TRBV11-3 and J usage is TRBJ2-2; D not certain. In germline, CDR1 is SGHNT, CDR2 YENEEA. V was trimmed by 5 bases and J by 0 bases, leaving 10 bases between them. The CDR3 contains 15 residues. CDR3 residues: CASSTSGTNTGELFF. CDR3 DNA: TGTGCCAGCAGCACGTCGGGCACGAACACCGGGGAGCTGTTTTTT.

The chain has TRBV11-2 and TRBJ2-5; D tentatively reads TRBD1 or TRBD2 (5 bases each). Germline V gene lookup returns CDR1 SGHAT and CDR2 FQNNGV. The CDR3 runs to 13 residues. For the CDR3, the DNA is TGTACCACCAAGACCGGGACCATAGAGACCCAGTACTTC. Amino acids: CTTKTGTIETQYF.

This clonotype was seen repeatedly, ten times or more. The germline gene is not matched at one end of the junction; a read error may be the cause. V and J are TRBV20-1 and TRBJ1-1; D remains unclear. CDR3 length: 18 amino acids. Germline V gene data show CDR1 as DFQATT and CDR2 as SNEGSKA (reference sequence). The chain's CDR3 is CSARGRLMTRQGNTEAFF. In DNA, the CDR3 is TGCAGTGCCAGAGGTCGGCTAATGACGCGACAAGGGAACACTGAAGCTTTCTTT.

This chain uses TRBV27 with TRBJ2-2; unclear D gene. The germline V gene encodes CDR1 MNHEY and CDR2 SMNVEV (reference sequence). Between the trimmed V and J ends, which lost 0 bases and 4 bases, there was a span of 3 bases. This CDR3 is built from 13 residues. The CDR3 sequence is CASSLSFTGELFF. CDR3 bases: TGTGCCAGCAGTTTATCGTTCACCGGGGAGCTGTTTTTT.

This clonotype was observed at least ten times. The gene calls are TRBV6-5 and TRBJ2-2; 11 bases align to TRBD2. Germline CDR1 reads MNHEY; CDR2 reads SVGAGI. V lost 2 bases and J lost 9; bases outside the gene matches: 8. This CDR3 is 16 amino acids long. In DNA form, the CDR3 reads TGTGCCAGCAGTTACGAGTCGGCTAGCGGGAGGCGGGAGCTGTTTTTT. Amino acid sequence: CASSYESASGRRELFF.

Ten or more counts support this clonotype. This rearrangement joins TRBV10-2 to TRBJ1-4, with D perhaps TRBD1 (6 bases). Germline CDR1 WSHSY, CDR2 SAAADI. Trimming took off 5 bases at V and 7 bases at J, with 14 bases between the two ends. The CDR3 has 14 amino acids. This CDR3 is CASSQGQGTEKLFF. Written as DNA, the CDR3 is TGCGCCAGCAGTCAAGGGCAGGGGACTGAAAAACTGTTTTTT.

This clonotype has a count of ten or more. V is TRBV18 and J is TRBJ1-2; TRBD1 might be the D (6 bases). CDR3 length: 15 residues. Trimming left V 1 base short and J 8 bases short, with 17 bases between. CDR1 KGHSH and CDR2 LQKENI come from the germline V gene. The CDR3 DNA reads as TGTGCCAGCTCACCACAGGTCGGACAGAATGTCGGCTACACCTTC. Translation: CASSPQVGQNVGYTF.

This clonotype has at least ten counts. V and J are TRBV4-2 and TRBJ2-2, with a tentative D call TRBD1 (6 bases). From germline, CDR1 is LGHNA and CDR2 YNFKEQ. Trimming shortened V by 1 base and J by 4 bases, and 13 bases separated the two germline ends. The CDR3 is 16 residues long. The CDR3 is CASSQATGRSTGELFF. CDR3 coding DNA: TGTGCCAGCAGCCAAGCCACAGGGCGTAGCACCGGGGAGCTGTTTTTT.

Within the sample, this clonotype is medium-sized. The chain uses TRBV4-2 and TRBJ2-7; D unresolved. This CDR3 is built from 15 residues. Trimming stripped 0 bases from V and 2 bases from J, with 11 bases between. Germline CDR1 and CDR2: LGHNA and YNFKEQ. DNA of the CDR3: TGTGCCAGCAGCCAAGACCCAGGAGAGACCTACGAGCAGTACTTC. Translating gives CASSQDPGETYEQYF.

This clonotype was counted ten times or more. The chain links TRBV20-1 to TRBJ2-7, with 7 bases aligning to TRBD2. The CDR3 loop spans 17 amino acids. The germline V gene encodes CDR1 DFQATT and CDR2 SNEGSKA (reference sequence). V gave up 4 bases and J gave up 1 base; unmatched junction bases: 16. The CDR3 DNA follows: TGCAGTGCTACCCGTGCCTCCCTAGCGGTTAAATCCTACGAGCAGTACTTC. This encodes CSATRASLAVKSYEQYF.

This clonotype was found many times. This chain uses TRBV28 with TRBJ2-7; 7 nucleotides match TRBD1. Germline V lookup: CDR1 MDHEN, CDR2 SYDVKM. V gave up 6 bases and J gave up 0 bases; unmatched junction bases: 8. This CDR3 region has 15 residues. The CDR3 DNA reads TGTGCCAGCAGATCCGCGGACAGGAGCTCCTACGAGCAGTACTTC. Protein: CASRSADRSSYEQYF.

Remarks on this clonotype: A read error is possible here, since a much larger clone lies one base away. The chain couples TRBV28 to TRBJ2-4, with D perhaps TRBD2 (6 bases). V dropped 5 bases and J dropped 2 bases, with 13 bases sitting between them. Germline loops: CDR1 MDHEN, CDR2 SYDVKM. CDR3 size: 15 residues. DNA of the CDR3: TGTGCCAGCAGTCCTAGCGCAATACCCAAAAACATTCAGTACTTC. The encoded protein is CASSPSAIPKNIQYF.

This clonotype has only a few counts. This chain uses TRBV7-6 with TRBJ1-4; no reliable D call. Trimming cost V 3 bases and J 5 bases, with 7 bases left between them. The CDR3 spans 13 residues. From germline, CDR1 is SGHVS and CDR2 FNYEAQ. The CDR3 DNA reads TGTGCCAGCAGCTTCGACGGGAATGAAAAACTGTTTTTT. Translating gives CASSFDGNEKLFF.